A selection of T cell receptor beta chains follows, all from one sample in a study of chemoradiotherapy in HPV16-positive cancers. Profiling relied on immunoSEQ multiplex PCR, and the TCRdb table lists in-frame clones only, not all of them. The sample lists around 40,000 clones; around 76% were seen once. Sequencing used blood, obtained from a patient who underwent chemoradiotherapy. The receptor set was obtained from a human donor with HPV-associated anogenital cancer. Both conserved end residues are part of each CDR3. The D gene is left open where the match is weak. Where a row states a size, it is once, few, many or the class of an expanded clone; other rows omit it.

TRBJ1-2 | TRBV9 | NA | once | TGTGCCAGCAGCGTAGGAGGTCAGGGTAACTATGGCTACACCTTC | CASSVGGQGNYGYTF
TRBJ1-6 | TRBV10-3 | TRBD1 | NA | TGTGCCATCAGTGCGACAGGGAGCGCAAATTCACCCCTCCACTTT | CAISATGSANSPLHF
TRBJ1-6 | TRBV6-5 | NA | NA | TGTGCCAGCAGCCGAACCCGGGACAAGAATTCACCCCTCCACTTT | CASSRTRDKNSPLHF
TRBJ1-1 | TRBV29-1 | NA | few | TGCAGCGTTGAAGGTGTAAAAAGGGGGGCTTTCTTT | CSVEGVKRGAFF
TRBJ1-2 | TRBV15 | NA | NA | TGTGCCACCAGCAGAGACTCAGGGTGGGCGGATGGCTACACCTTC | CATSRDSGWADGYTF
TRBJ1-2 | TRBV4-3 | NA | NA | TGCGCCAGCAGCCAAGAAATTTCAAGGGCTAACTATGGCTACACCTTC | CASSQEISRANYGYTF
TRBJ2-6 | TRBV2 | NA | NA | TGTGCCAGCAGGCCGGAGAGTAATTCTGGGGCCAACGTCCTGACTTTC | CASRPESNSGANVLTF
TRBJ2-5 | TRBV19 | NA | few | TGTGCCACCCGACAGAGTGGCGAGACCCAGTACTTC | CATRQSGETQYF
TRBJ1-2 | TRBV7-6 | NA | medium-sized | TGTGCCAGCAGCTCTGGAGGCTCTGACTACACCTTC | CASSSGGSDYTF
TRBJ1-4 | TRBV11-3 | NA | once | TGTGCCAGCAGCCCCCCCTCGAAGGGTGCGGGGGTCAACGGAAAACTGTTTTTT | CASSPPSKGAGVNGKLFF
TRBJ2-1 | TRBV29-1 | TRBD2 | once | TGCAGCGCTAGCGGGGGGGTAATAGAGCAGTTCTTC | CSASGGVIEQFF
TRBJ2-1 | TRBV5-1 | NA | NA | TGCGCCAGCAGCTTAGGACCAACCAATGAGCAGTTCTTC | CASSLGPTNEQFF
TRBJ1-6 | TRBV2 | NA | NA | TGTGCCAGCAGTGAGTTGTATAATTCACCCCTCCACTTT | CASSELYNSPLHF
TRBJ1-4 | TRBV10-2 | NA | once | TGCGCCAGCAAAGGTTGGCTTGGAAATGAAAAACTGTTTTTT | CASKGWLGNEKLFF
TRBJ2-5 | TRBV5-4 | NA | NA | TGTGCCAGCACCATGGCGGGGGCTCAAGAGACCCAGTACTTC | CASTMAGAQETQYF
TRBJ2-3 | TRBV5-4 | TRBD1 | NA | TGTGCCAGCAGCTTACCGGGACAGGGCTCAGATACGCAGTATTTT | CASSLPGQGSDTQYF
TRBJ1-1 | TRBV5-4 | NA | NA | TGTGCCAGCAGTCGGCCGGGCCTAGGGATGGGGGACACTGAAGCTTTCTTT | CASSRPGLGMGDTEAFF
TRBJ2-3 | TRBV5-1 | NA | NA | TGCGCCAGCAGCTTGGCCGCAGCTAGCACAGATACGCAGTATTTT | CASSLAAASTDTQYF
TRBJ2-5 | TRBV5-4 | NA | NA | TGTGCCAGCAGCGTGAAACAGGGTCAAGAGACCCAGTACTTC | CASSVKQGQETQYF
TRBJ1-1 | TRBV11-2 | NA | NA | TGTGCCAGCAGCTTATCGGGAAGTGTTGCTGAAGCTTTCTTT | CASSLSGSVAEAFF
TRBJ1-5 | TRBV6-5 | TRBD1 | NA | TGTGCCAGCAGTCTGGACAGGGGGAAGGATCAGCCCCAGCATTTT | CASSLDRGKDQPQHF
TRBJ2-1 | TRBV6-4 | TRBD2 | NA | TGTGCCAGCAGTGATAGCGGGGGGAGGAACAATGAGCAGTTCTTC | CASSDSGGRNNEQFF
TRBJ2-1 | TRBV5-1 | NA | NA | TGCGCCAGCAGCGGAGGCGTCGGGGGACCCTACAATGAGCAGTTCTTC | CASSGGVGGPYNEQFF
TRBJ1-1 | TRBV29-1 | NA | few | TGCAGCGTTGATTTAAGTGGGAAGGAAGCTTTCTTT | CSVDLSGKEAFF
TRBJ2-7 | TRBV15 | NA | NA | TGTGCCACCAGCAGGTCCCCCGAATCGCAGGGAAACGAGCAGTACTTC | CATSRSPESQGNEQYF